Shown below are 10 T cell receptor beta chains from a single sample sequenced in a study of OX40 agonist ivuxolimab in advanced cancers. The assay was immunoSEQ multiplex PCR, and TCRdb's table has in-frame clones only and misses some. The sample has 45,000 to 65,000 clones; about 88% are singletons. The starting material was CD4+ or CD8+ T cells sorted from blood, obtained in a trial of the OX40 agonist ivuxolimab. The receptors derive from an adult with an advanced solid tumor such as melanoma, head and neck, liver or kidney cancer.

The rearrangement uses TRBV5-1 and TRBJ2-1; 9 bases align to TRBD1. Germline trimming cut 0 bases from V and 6 bases from J; bases unmatched to any gene: 7. The CDR3 length is 16 residues. Germline CDR1 SGHRS, CDR2 YFSETQ. CDR3 in DNA: TGCGCCAGCAGCTTGGGGGGACAGGGAGGTGGCAATGAGCAGTTCTTC. Protein sequence: CASSLGGQGGGNEQFF.

J is TRBJ2-2 and V is TRBV6-5; TRBD2 matches 10 bases. The germline V gene has CDR1 MNHEY and CDR2 SVGAGI. This CDR3 is 16 amino acids long. The V and J ends lost 2 bases and 7 bases, in that order; junction bases with no gene match: 7. The DNA for the CDR3 is TGTGCCAGCAGTTACGGCAGCGGGAGGGTTATCGGGGAGCTGTTTTTT. Its protein is CASSYGSGRVIGELFF.

The chain recombines TRBV7-9 with TRBJ2-2, with 9 bases lining up with TRBD1. The CDR3 runs to 17 residues. The V and J ends lost 5 bases and 3 bases, in that order; junction bases with no gene match: 10. Germline CDR1 and CDR2: SEHNR and FQNEAQ (reference sequence). CDR3: CASSPGAGQGHTGELFF. CDR3 DNA: TGTGCCAGCAGCCCTGGTGCGGGACAGGGACACACCGGGGAGCTGTTTTTT.

The chain recombines TRBV19 with TRBJ1-1; 9 bases align to TRBD1. V lost 7 bases and J lost 3; bases outside the gene matches: 18. The germline gives CDR1 LNHDA, CDR2 SQIVND (reference sequence). This CDR3 is built from 18 residues. The CDR3 here is CASTSERPGTGYHTEAFF. In DNA form, the CDR3 reads TGTGCCAGTACCTCCGAACGTCCCGGGACAGGGTACCACACTGAAGCTTTCTTT.

This clone was recorded only once. The V and J genes are TRBV29-1 and TRBJ1-4, with D unclear. Trimming left V 7 bases short and J 6 bases short, with 6 bases between. The CDR3 covers 10 residues. Germline values: CDR1 SQVTM, CDR2 ANQGSEA. CDR3 region: CSAGDEKLFF. The CDR3 nucleotides read TGCAGCGCCGGTGATGAAAAACTGTTTTTT.

This chain connects TRBV7-9 to TRBJ1-5, with D hard to call. V lost 5 bases to trimming and J lost 6 bases, with 8 bases between them. The germline CDR1 and CDR2 sequences are SEHNR and FQNEAQ (reference sequence). The CDR3 has 12 residues. The CDR3 region is CASSLDVQPQHF. The DNA for the CDR3 is TGTGCCAGCAGCCTTGATGTTCAGCCCCAGCATTTT.

The V call is TRBV5-4, the J call TRBJ2-3; 8 bases map to TRBD2. The ends lost 0 bases at V and 3 bases at J; junction bases unmatched: 3. The CDR3 extends over 15 amino acids. The germline V gene encodes CDR1 SGHNT and CDR2 YYREEE (reference sequence). This chain's CDR3 is CASSLGGRTTDTQYF. For the CDR3, the DNA is TGTGCCAGCAGCTTGGGCGGGAGGACTACAGATACGCAGTATTTT.

V and J are TRBV2 and TRBJ1-5, with 9 bases aligning to TRBD1. Per germline, CDR1 SNHLY and CDR2 FYNNEI. After removal of 8 bases from V and 5 bases from J, the junction contained 10 bases not matched to a gene. The length of the CDR3 is 15 residues. The CDR3 coding sequence is TGTGCCAGCGGCTCCGGACAGGGGTACCATCAGCCCCAGCATTTT. Its protein is CASGSGQGYHQPQHF.

The CDR3: CASSMETASNQPQHF. The CDR3 nucleotides read TGTGCCAGTAGTATGGAGACGGCTAGCAATCAGCCCCAGCATTTT. This chain connects TRBV19 to TRBJ1-5, with D uncertain. The CDR3 contains 15 residues. Germline values: CDR1 LNHDA, CDR2 SQIVND (reference sequence). V lost 3 bases and J 0 bases, leaving 9 bases between the germline ends. The variable domain in full, with the rest retrieved from reference TRBV19 and TRBJ1-5, is DGGITQSPKYLFRKEGQNVTLSCEQNLNHDAMYWYRQDPGQGLRLIYYSQIVNDFQKGDIAEGYSVSREKKESFPLTVTSAQKNPTAFYLCASSMETASNQPQHFGDGTRLSIL.

This chain links TRBV28 with TRBJ1-2, with 8 bases fitting TRBD1. This CDR3 is built from 13 residues. The germline V gene encodes CDR1 MDHEN and CDR2 SYDVKM. The V segment lost 6 bases and the J segment 6 bases; nucleotides outside the gene matches: 6. CDR3 sequence (DNA): TGTGCCAGCAGCGAGGACAGGGTAAATGGCTACACCTTC. Protein: CASSEDRVNGYTF.